This T cell receptor beta chain was profiled in a study of monozygotic twins with inflammatory bowel disease. As for this clonotype: What it binds is unknown.

Blood was drawn once per donor, and each sample measured approximately 2.4 ml. A total RNA quantity of 3500 ng went into each TCR library. Nested PCRs (roughly 16 and 10 cycles, two total) were applied to TCRalpha and TCRbeta cDNA. No DNA is given; TCRdb re-called the 5' RACE reads and lists each CDR3 protein once. The sample totals roughly 300,000 distinct CDR3 sequences. Findings and limits, study-wide: IBD patients exhibited fewer clonotypes shared with other individuals than healthy twins, particularly with disease activity.

Material: blood. The TCR comes from a human donor with ulcerative colitis or Crohn's disease, or a healthy co-twin of an affected twin (not recorded which).

The chain's CDR3 is CASSSDGVYEQYF. The genes are TRBV4-2 and TRBJ2-7. The germline V gene has CDR1 LGHNA and CDR2 YNFKEQ. The CDR3 length is 13 residues.